Following are 11 T cell receptor beta chains from one sample sequenced in a study of cytomegalovirus exposure and HLA in healthy donors listed by TCRdb under 2017. The library was obtained by the immunoSEQ multiplex PCR assay. Imported from immuneACCESS, the table was reduced by TCRdb to in-frame sequences with V and J called. These copies leave out some clones; in studies compared against another copy, an unresolved V gene accounts for under half, and the cause of the remainder is not known. This sample has over 200,000 clones in its table, and about 90% of those were observed once. Around 3.3% of the sample rests with the top ten. The sequencing sample was made of PBMCs. These receptor sequences come from a woman in her twenties or thirties in good health and CMV-seronegative.

The chain combines TRBV28 with TRBJ1-1, with 7 bases that match TRBD1. V was pared by 5 bases and J by 4 bases, with 4 bases of the junction left unmatched. Germline assignment: CDR1 MDHEN and CDR2 SYDVKM. The CDR3 length is 13 residues. The CDR3 bases are TGTGCCAGCAGTCCTGCAGGGGGCACTGAAGCTTTCTTT. Translating gives CASSPAGGTEAFF.

The chain couples TRBV18 to TRBJ2-5, with D possibly TRBD1 on 5 matching bases. This CDR3 is built from 14 residues. Germline values: CDR1 KGHSH, CDR2 LQKENI. With 8 bases removed from V and 2 bases from J, the gap between germline ends came to 15 bases. Written as DNA, the CDR3 is TGTGCCAGCACATCAAGCAGGGAACAAGAGACCCAGTACTTC. Encoded protein: CASTSSREQETQYF.

The rearrangement uses TRBV19 and TRBJ1-5; no firm D call. The germline V gene encodes CDR1 LNHDA and CDR2 SQIVND (reference sequence). CDR3 size: 14 residues. V gave up 4 bases and J gave up 5 bases, with 12 bases separating them. The chain's CDR3 is CASSNVGSYQPQHF. DNA for the CDR3: TGTGCCAGTAGTAATGTAGGAAGTTATCAGCCCCAGCATTTT.

V gene TRBV29-1 combines with J gene TRBJ1-3; 10 nucleotides align to TRBD1. With V trimmed by 6 bases and J by 8 bases, 7 bases remained unmatched. This CDR3 has 13 residues. The germline V gene encodes CDR1 SQVTM and CDR2 ANQGSEA. The CDR3 here is CSVPGQGIDTIYF. CDR3 nucleotides: TGCAGCGTCCCGGGACAGGGGATCGACACCATATATTTT.

The chain joins TRBV28 to TRBJ2-7, with D unclear. The CDR3 is made up of 14 amino acids. V lost 2 bases and J lost 2, with 10 bases in between. CDR1 and CDR2 from the germline V gene are MDHEN and SYDVKM. CDR3 sequence: CASSLGIGAYEQYF. The CDR3 DNA reads as TGTGCCAGCAGTTTAGGGATCGGAGCCTACGAGCAGTACTTC.

The CDR3 here is CASSSRLAGGQQFF. The CDR3 DNA reads as TGTGCCAGCAGCTCTAGACTAGCGGGAGGGCAGCAGTTCTTC. The chain employs TRBV27 and TRBJ2-1; 14 positions match TRBD2. The V segment lost 6 bases and the J segment 11 bases; nucleotides outside the gene matches: 6. This CDR3 has 14 amino acids. The germline V gene has CDR1 MNHEY and CDR2 SMNVEV (reference sequence).

The gene calls are TRBV7-7 and TRBJ2-2; no firm D call. Germline V gives CDR1 SSHAT, CDR2 FNYEAQ (reference sequence). Between the trimmed V and J ends, which lost 8 bases and 3 bases, there was a span of 4 bases. This CDR3 is built from 11 residues. The CDR3 region has the DNA TGTGCCAGCGGAGACACCGGGGAGCTGTTTTTT. It is translated as CASGDTGELFF.

The chain recombines TRBV27 with TRBJ2-1; 16 nucleotides match TRBD2. Germline assignment: CDR1 MNHEY and CDR2 SMNVEV (reference sequence). The CDR3 contains 18 residues. V was pared by 10 bases and J by 4 bases, with 13 bases of the junction left unmatched. CDR3 loop: CATKSRGTSGRVYNEQFF. In DNA form, the CDR3 reads TGTGCCACCAAGTCACGCGGGACTAGCGGGAGGGTATACAATGAGCAGTTCTTC.

J is TRBJ2-3 and V is TRBV10-3, with TRBD2 matching over 8 bases. This CDR3 comprises 13 residues. Losses at the gene ends were 4 bases for V and 5 bases for J; bases not matched to a gene: 2. Germline CDR1 reads ENHRY; CDR2 reads SYGVKD. The CDR3, as DNA: TGTGCCATCAGTGCCCTAGCGGGAGATACGCAGTATTTT. Encoded protein: CAISALAGDTQYF.

The chain joins TRBV7-3 to TRBJ2-1; TRBD2 aligns across 8 bases. V lost 4 bases, J lost 5 bases, and 10 bases stayed unmatched. The germline V gene encodes CDR1 SGHTA and CDR2 FQGTGA. The CDR3 is 16 residues long. CDR3 nucleotides: TGTGCCAGCAGCTCGGGGAGACTAGCGAGTAACAATGAGCAGTTCTTC. Its translation: CASSSGRLASNNEQFF.

The gene calls are TRBV7-3 and TRBJ2-3; TRBD2 matches 15 bases. V lost 5 bases to trimming and J lost 6 bases; unmatched junction nucleotides: 3. In germline, CDR1 is SGHTA, CDR2 FQGTGA. The CDR3 has 15 residues. Here the CDR3 DNA reads TGTGCCAGCAGCCAGGGACTAGCGGGAGGCGATACGCAGTATTTT. Translation: CASSQGLAGGDTQYF.